These T cell receptor beta chains were read from a single sample in a study of T cells in Graves' hyperthyroidism and ophthalmopathy. TCRdb passed the multiplex PCR reads through MiXCR, listing each CDR3 protein once. Here the sample spans roughly 750,000 distinct CDR3 sequences, about a sixth being singletons. Sequencing was carried out using blood. These receptors were collected from a man aged 18 to 30 with Graves' hyperthyroidism. The CDR3 runs from the conserved cysteine through the conserved F or W. A D gene is named only where the DNA matches it firmly. Clone size is stated in some rows and not others, as once, few, many or a class when expanded.

TRBJ2-7	TRBV7-9	few	NA	TGTGCCAGCAGCTTAGACGAGCGGGCAGACTACGAGCAGTACTTC	CASSLDERADYEQYF
TRBJ1-3	TRBV2	few	NA	TGTGCCAGCAGGACAGGTCGACTCTCTGGAAACACCATATATTTT	CASRTGRLSGNTIYF
TRBJ2-2	TRBV6-1	NA	NA	TGTGCCAGCAGTGGCCGGGGACCCAACACCGGGGAGCTGTTTTTT	CASSGRGPNTGELFF
TRBJ1-4	TRBV7-9	NA	NA	TGTGCCAGCAGCCCTGGGCCAGGAGAAAAACTGTTTTTT	CASSPGPGEKLFF
TRBJ2-3	TRBV2	many	TRBD2	TGTGCCAGCAGTACGGGACTAGCGGGAGTAGCAGATACGCAGTATTTT	CASSTGLAGVADTQYF
TRBJ2-7	TRBV20-1	few	NA	TGCAGTGCGACGCCCGGGGCAAGTATCGATGAGCAGTACTTC	CSATPGASIDEQYF
TRBJ2-7	TRBV12-3/TRBV12-4	many	TRBD2	TGTGCCAGCACTTATCGCGCCCTCGGGACTAGCGGGAGGGATCTCTCCTACGAGCAGTACTTC	CASTYRALGTSGRDLSYEQYF
TRBJ1-5	TRBV28	NA	TRBD1	TGTGCCAGCAGACTAGTGGGAACCGGGACAGGGGAGAATCAGCCCCAGCATTTT	CASRLVGTGTGENQPQHF
TRBJ2-2	TRBV24-1	NA	NA	TGTGCCACCAGTGATTTCCCGGGAACCGGGGAGCTGTTTTTT	CATSDFPGTGELFF
TRBJ1-2	TRBV10-3	few	TRBD1	TGTGCCATCAGGGCCCAGGGGGGGGTCTATGGCTACACCTTC	CAIRAQGGVYGYTF
TRBJ1-1	TRBV20-1	many	NA	TGCAGTGCTTTCGGACAAGTTGAAGCTTTCTTT	CSAFGQVEAFF
TRBJ2-7	TRBV29-1	few	NA	TGCAGCGTTCGAGGGACTCGCACGGCCTACGAGCAGTACTTC	CSVRGTRTAYEQYF
TRBJ2-1	TRBV20-1	few	TRBD2	TGCAGTGCTAGGGCACCCTCCGAGCGGGAGTACAATGAGCAGTTCTTC	CSARAPSEREYNEQFF
TRBJ2-7	TRBV9	once	TRBD1	TGTGCCAGCAGCGTAGGAGGTCATAACAGGGGGCTGGCTTTAGGCGAGCAGTACTTC	CASSVGGHNRGLALGEQYF
TRBJ2-1	TRBV20-1	NA	TRBD2	TGCAGTGCCAGAAGGGGGCGACTAGCGGGCGCCTTGTCCTACAATGAGCAGTTCTTC	CSARRGRLAGALSYNEQFF
TRBJ2-7	TRBV5-5	NA	NA	TGTGCCAGCAGCTTGGTACTAGGGTCCTCCGAGCAGTACTTC	CASSLVLGSSEQYF
TRBJ2-5	TRBV25-1	NA	TRBD1	TGTGCCAGCACGGCAGGGGGCCACGAGACCCAGTACTTC	CASTAGGHETQYF
TRBJ2-3	TRBV20-1	many	NA	TGCAGTGCTAGAGAAACAGGGACAGATACGCAGTATTTT	CSARETGTDTQYF
TRBJ2-5	TRBV12-3/TRBV12-4	many	NA	TGTGCCAGCAGTTCTGGGATGGCAGAGACCCAGTACTTC	CASSSGMAETQYF
TRBJ2-3	TRBV12-3/TRBV12-4	many	NA	TGTGCCAGCAGTTTAGCCGGACACCGGCCAGATACGCAGTATTTT	CASSLAGHRPDTQYF
TRBJ2-1	TRBV28	NA	NA	TGTGCCAGCAGTTTACGGGAAGGGACCCATGAGCAGTTCTTC	CASSLREGTHEQFF
TRBJ2-1	TRBV7-2	many	TRBD2	TGTGCCAGCAGCTTTCCCAGACTAGCGGGAGACGGTCCGACATCCTACAATGAGCAGTTCTTC	CASSFPRLAGDGPTSYNEQFF
TRBJ1-1	TRBV27	many	NA	TGTGCCAGCAGAACAGAGATGAACACTGAAGCTTTCTTT	CASRTEMNTEAFF
TRBJ1-1	TRBV6-1	many	NA	TGTGCCAGCTCTGAAGCTTTCTTT	CASSEAFF
TRBJ1-2	TRBV30	NA	NA	TGTGCCTGGAGTGGGATGGTACAGCGGAATAAAGCTAACTATGGCTACACCTTC	CAWSGMVQRNKANYGYTF
TRBJ2-3	TRBV4-1	few	TRBD2	TGCGCCAGCAGCGTTAGAGGGACTAGCGGGAGGACAGATACGCAGTATTTT	CASSVRGTSGRTDTQYF
TRBJ2-7	TRBV6-5	few	NA	TGTGCCAGCAGTTACTCGGGCGGCTCTCGCTCCTACGAGCAGTACTTC	CASSYSGGSRSYEQYF
TRBJ2-7	TRBV25-1	few	NA	TGTGCCAGCAGTGAACTCAGCCAGGGCTACGAGCAGTACTTC	CASSELSQGYEQYF
TRBJ1-5	TRBV30	NA	NA	TGTGCCTGGTCAACCCAGGGCTTGGAGCCCCAGCATTTT	CAWSTQGLEPQHF
TRBJ2-7	TRBV19	NA	NA	TGTGCCAGTAGTGGGCAGCCGTACGAGCAGTACTTC	CASSGQPYEQYF
TRBJ1-2	TRBV30	few	TRBD1	TGTGCCTGGAGGGTGACAGGGGGTGGCTACACCTTC	CAWRVTGGGYTF
TRBJ1-5	TRBV27	NA	NA	TGTGCCAGCAGTTTCGAAGGCAGAAGCAATCAGCCCCAGCATTTT	CASSFEGRSNQPQHF
TRBJ2-1	TRBV28	many	NA	TGTGCCAGCAGTGAAGGGGACAATGAGCAGTTCTTC	CASSEGDNEQFF
TRBJ2-5	TRBV5-6	NA	NA	TGTGCCAGCAGCTTGGAGGTGCGCAGGGGAGAGACCCAGTACTTC	CASSLEVRRGETQYF
TRBJ1-3	TRBV7-9	few	TRBD1	TGTGCCAGCAGCTCTAACAGGGGTGGTGGAAACACCATATATTTT	CASSSNRGGGNTIYF
TRBJ2-7	TRBV7-9	few	NA	TGTGCCAGCAGCCGACAGGACAGTGAAGCCTCGGTCGAGCAGTACTTC	CASSRQDSEASVEQYF
TRBJ1-1	TRBV2	NA	NA	TGTGCCACCCCCGGCGGGGGAGCCACGAACACTGAAGCTTTCTTT	CATPGGGATNTEAFF
TRBJ2-7	TRBV28	many	TRBD2	TGTGCCAGCAGTTTATCACTAGCGGGAGGATGGGAGCAGTACTTC	CASSLSLAGGWEQYF
TRBJ2-1	TRBV29-1	once	NA	TGCAGCGTCAGATTCGGAGAGCAGTTCTTC	CSVRFGEQFF
TRBJ1-1	TRBV30	NA	NA	TGTGCCTGGGAGGGGGACACCAACACTGAAGCTTTCTTT	CAWEGDTNTEAFF
TRBJ1-5	TRBV30	many	NA	TGTGCCTGGAGGACTGCAAATAATCAGCCCCAGCATTTT	CAWRTANNQPQHF
TRBJ1-1	TRBV5-1	NA	TRBD1	TGCGCCAGCAGCCCGACAGGGGTGAACACTGAAGCTTTCTTT	CASSPTGVNTEAFF
TRBJ1-5	TRBV2	many	NA	TGTGCCAGCAGATCGTCCGGCGGTCAGCCCCAGCATTTT	CASRSSGGQPQHF
TRBJ1-5	TRBV27	many	NA	TGTGCCAGCAGTTCGGGTCCAAATCAGCCCCAGCATTTT	CASSSGPNQPQHF
TRBJ2-3	TRBV11-2	NA	TRBD2	TGTGCCAGCAATGGTGCGCGGGAGGGCCCGGCGAGAGATACGCAGTATTTT	CASNGAREGPARDTQYF
TRBJ2-5	TRBV28	many	NA	TGTGCCAGCAGTTTAATAGGGGGGCGCGGTGAGACCCAGTACTTC	CASSLIGGRGETQYF
TRBJ1-1	TRBV5-6	few	NA	TGTGCCAGCAGCCCATTTCCCGGGATGAACACTGAAGCTTTCTTT	CASSPFPGMNTEAFF
TRBJ1-5	TRBV28	NA	NA	TGTGCCAGCAGTCCCAAGGGTCAGCCCCAGCATTTT	CASSPKGQPQHF
TRBJ2-7	TRBV4-1	few	NA	TGCGCCAGCAGCCAAGTCATGGGAGTCTACGAGCAGTACTTC	CASSQVMGVYEQYF
TRBJ2-5	TRBV28	many	NA	TGTGCCAGCAGTTTCAAGGACAGCCAAGAGACCCAGTACTTC	CASSFKDSQETQYF
TRBJ2-5	TRBV27	many	NA	TGTGCCAACCCTTTCGCGGTGGGGACCCAGTACTTC	CANPFAVGTQYF
TRBJ1-2	TRBV3-1	many	NA	TGTGCCAGCAGCCAAAATCTTGGGGATGGCTACACCTTC	CASSQNLGDGYTF
TRBJ2-7	TRBV3-1	many	NA	TGTGCCAGCAGCCAAAGCGGAGACGAGCAGTACTTC	CASSQSGDEQYF